The 31 T cell receptor beta chains below all came from one sample that was sequenced in a study of cytomegalovirus exposure and HLA in healthy donors. TCRdb's table, derived via immunoSEQ multiplex PCR, lists solely in-frame clones and lacks some. The table has more than 90,000 clones, about nine tenths seen once; the top ten hold about 4.3%. Specimen: PBMCs. All receptors derive from a man aged 18 to 29 in good health and CMV-seropositive.

The rearrangement uses TRBV6-1 and TRBJ1-1; D unresolved. V gave up 10 bases and J gave up 3 bases, with 18 bases separating them. In germline, CDR1 is MNHNS, CDR2 SASEGT. CDR3 size: 14 residues. The CDR3 DNA reads TGTGCCACGACTCGACGTAGTCTGGACACTGAAGCTTTCTTT. Translation gives CATTRRSLDTEAFF.

V usage is TRBV5-6 and J usage is TRBJ2-2; a possible D gene is TRBD2 (6 bases). The CDR3 spans 15 residues. V dropped 2 bases and J dropped 0 bases, with 8 bases sitting between them. CDR1 is SGHDT, CDR2 YYEEEE, per germline. This CDR3 is CASSFPGANTGELFF. The CDR3 region has the DNA TGTGCCAGCAGCTTTCCGGGGGCGAACACCGGGGAGCTGTTTTTT.

The chain links TRBV4-1 to TRBJ2-3, with TRBD1 as a possible D gene (7 bases). Germline V gene sequence: CDR1 MGHRA, CDR2 YSYEKL. The length of the CDR3 is 15 residues. V was clipped by 4 bases and J by 3 bases, with 14 bases between them. CDR3 coding DNA: TGCGCCAGCAGCCCAGGGGGGCGAGGGACAGATACGCAGTATTTT. Its translation: CASSPGGRGTDTQYF.

The CDR3 spells CASSRGAGEKLFF. For the CDR3, the DNA is TGTGCCAGCAGCCGGGGGGCTGGTGAAAAACTGTTTTTT. The chain uses TRBV12-1 and TRBJ1-4. TRBV12-1 corresponds to a pseudogene. This CDR3 has 13 residues.

V is TRBV6-5 and J is TRBJ2-7; TRBD1 matches 9 bases. The germline gives CDR1 MNHEY, CDR2 SVGAGI. There are 14 residues in the CDR3. J lost 0 bases, V lost 8 bases, and 5 bases had no gene match. The CDR3 is CASLRDRDSYEQYF. CDR3 nucleotide sequence: TGTGCCAGCCTTCGGGACAGGGACTCCTACGAGCAGTACTTC.

The rearrangement uses TRBV11-2 and TRBJ2-7; 7 bases agree with TRBD1. Looked up from germline, CDR1 is SGHAT and CDR2 is FQNNGV. V dropped 3 bases and J dropped 8; count of bases not matched to a gene: 7. There are 13 residues in the CDR3. The CDR3 region is CASSFARQGQQYF. The CDR3 coding sequence is TGTGCCAGCAGCTTTGCACGACAGGGACAGCAGTACTTC. Full variable domain (remainder filled in from reference TRBV11-2 and TRBJ2-7): EAGVAQSPRYKIIEKRQSVAFWCNPISGHATLYWYQQILGQGPKLLIQFQNNGVVDDSQLPKDRFSAERLKGVDSTLKIQPAKLEDSAVYLCASSFARQGQQYFGPGTRLTVT.

This clone was counted a single time. The V call is TRBV5-1, the J call TRBJ2-1; 12 bases map to TRBD2. The CDR3 is 15 amino acids. Germline V gives CDR1 SGHRS, CDR2 YFSETQ. With 6 bases clipped from V and 6 bases from J, the junction kept 7 bases outside the gene matches. The CDR3 nucleotides read TGCGCCAGCACCGGGACTAGCGGGCCCAGCAATGAGCAGTTCTTC. As protein: CASTGTSGPSNEQFF.

The chain has TRBV5-5 and TRBJ2-7; 12 bases are a match to TRBD1. After removal of 7 bases from V and 6 bases from J, the junction contained 8 bases not matched to a gene. Germline V gene sequence: CDR1 SGHKS, CDR2 YYEKEE (reference sequence). The CDR3 sequence is 14 residues long. CDR3 DNA sequence: TGTGCCAGCGGGGGCTGGGACAGGGGGCTCGAGCAGTACTTC. It yields the protein CASGGWDRGLEQYF.

CDR3 sequence: CAWSRIVAENQPQHF. CDR3 in DNA: TGTGCCTGGAGTAGGATCGTTGCGGAGAATCAGCCCCAGCATTTT. This rearrangement joins TRBV30 to TRBJ1-5; D unresolved. V shed 2 bases and J shed 4 bases, with 15 bases lying between them. The CDR3 loop spans 15 amino acids. Per germline, CDR1 GTSNPN and CDR2 SVGIG (reference sequence). The full variable domain, with the rest looked up from reference TRBV30 and TRBJ1-5, is SQTIHQWPATLVQPVGSPLSLECTVEGTSNPNLYWYRQAAGRGLQLLFYSVGIGQISSEVPQNLSASRPQDRQFILSSKKLLLSDSGFYLCAWSRIVAENQPQHFGDGTRLSIL.

The J gene is TRBJ1-4, the V gene TRBV27, with D uncertain. The CDR3 runs to 14 residues. CDR1 MNHEY and CDR2 SMNVEV come from the germline V gene (reference sequence). V shed 4 bases and J shed 8 bases, with 14 bases lying between them. The CDR3 loop reads CASSYNGFGEKLFF. In DNA, the CDR3 is TGTGCCAGCAGTTATAACGGATTCGGGGAAAAACTGTTTTTT.

The chain recombines TRBV27 with TRBJ1-1; possible D gene TRBD1, 5 bases. Trimming removed 6 bases at V and 6 bases at J, with 17 bases between. The germline CDR1 and CDR2 sequences are MNHEY and SMNVEV (reference sequence). The CDR3 is 14 residues long. The CDR3: CASRLFGGNAEAFF. CDR3 in DNA: TGTGCCAGCAGGCTTTTCGGGGGAAACGCTGAAGCTTTCTTT.

The genes are TRBV7-2 and TRBJ2-1, with D possibly matching TRBD2 (6 bases). The germline V and J ends were trimmed by 5 bases and 0 bases, with 8 bases remaining between them. CDR3 length: 14 amino acids. Germline CDR1 SGHTA, CDR2 FQGNSA. The CDR3 is CASSRGFSYNEQFF. In nucleotides, the CDR3 is TGTGCCAGCAGCCGGGGGTTCTCCTACAATGAGCAGTTCTTC.

In DNA, the CDR3 is TGTGCCAGTACGAGGGGGGGACCCAATTCAGGACAGCCCCAGCATTTT. This encodes CASTRGGPNSGQPQHF. The chain carries TRBV19 and TRBJ1-5, with a possible D match to TRBD1 (6 bases). V lost 7 bases and J 7 bases, leaving 23 bases between the germline ends. CDR1 LNHDA and CDR2 SQIVND come from the germline V gene (reference sequence). The CDR3 has 16 residues.

The chain uses TRBV6-1 and TRBJ2-7; 8 bases line up with TRBD1. The length of the CDR3 is 13 residues. With V trimmed by 8 bases and J by 6 bases, 9 bases remained unmatched. Germline V gene sequence: CDR1 MNHNS, CDR2 SASEGT. The CDR3: CASLRTGSSEQYF. As DNA, the CDR3 is TGTGCCAGCCTTCGGACAGGGTCGTCCGAGCAGTACTTC.

This clone was counted only a few times. This chain joins TRBV19 and TRBJ2-5; TRBD2 matches 15 bases. Germline loops: CDR1 LNHDA, CDR2 SQIVND (reference sequence). The CDR3 sequence is 17 residues long. The J segment lost 4 bases and the V segment lost 5 bases, leaving 8 bases of the junction unmatched. The CDR3 loop reads CASSLFRTSGGGETQYF. The CDR3 nucleotides read TGTGCCAGTAGTTTGTTTCGGACTAGCGGGGGGGGAGAGACCCAGTACTTC.

V and J are TRBV4-1 and TRBJ1-1; D is possibly TRBD1 (6 bases). CDR3 length: 15 amino acids. V was trimmed by 4 bases and J by 1 base, leaving 13 bases between them. Germline V CDR1 and CDR2: MGHRA, YSYEKL. The CDR3 DNA reads TGCGCCAGCAGCCCCTATGGGGGGGCGAACACTGAAGCTTTCTTT. This encodes CASSPYGGANTEAFF.

CDR3: CASSRQRVSNQPQHF. In DNA form, the CDR3 reads TGCGCCAGCAGCCGCCAGCGGGTGAGCAATCAGCCCCAGCATTTT. The rearrangement links TRBV4-1 to TRBJ1-5; no definite D call. The ends were cut back, 4 bases at V and 1 base at J, with 11 bases in the middle. The CDR3 sequence is 15 residues long. CDR1 and CDR2 from the germline V gene are MGHRA and YSYEKL.

V gene TRBV7-2 combines with J gene TRBJ2-7; no definite D call. The CDR3 covers 16 residues. Germline CDR1 SGHTA, CDR2 FQGNSA. The germline V and J ends were trimmed by 5 bases and 0 bases, with 17 bases remaining between them. The CDR3 region has the DNA TGTGCCAGCAGCCTGCTCTTTGCAGGAACCTCCTACGAGCAGTACTTC. Its protein product is CASSLLFAGTSYEQYF.

V gene TRBV2 combines with J gene TRBJ1-1; unclear D gene. V lost 8 bases to trimming and J lost 0 bases, with 10 bases between them. CDR1 SNHLY and CDR2 FYNNEI come from the germline V gene. This CDR3 region has 13 residues. As DNA, the CDR3 is TGTGCCAGCGAGAGATTTGTGAACACTGAAGCTTTCTTT. Protein product: CASERFVNTEAFF.

The chain joins TRBV5-1 to TRBJ2-7, with 8 bases lining up with TRBD1. Trimming at V came to 3 bases and at J to 4 bases, leaving 6 bases not matched to a gene. The CDR3 is 14 amino acids. CDR1 SGHRS and CDR2 YFSETQ come from the germline V gene. CDR3 residues: CASSSGTGRYEQYF. The CDR3 nucleotides read TGCGCCAGCAGCTCCGGGACAGGTCGATACGAGCAGTACTTC.

The gene calls are TRBV14 and TRBJ1-2; D not certain. Trimming cost V 0 bases and J 3 bases, with 5 bases left between them. CDR1 and CDR2 from the germline V gene are SGHDN and FVKESK. The CDR3 has 13 amino acids. The CDR3 region is CASSQDQYYGYTF. The CDR3 DNA reads as TGTGCCAGCAGCCAAGACCAGTACTATGGCTACACCTTC.

The V call is TRBV5-1, the J call TRBJ1-2, with D hard to call. Germline V gives CDR1 SGHRS, CDR2 YFSETQ. The length of the CDR3 is 12 residues. Trimming removed 3 bases at V and 8 bases at J, with 11 bases between. This chain's CDR3 is CASSSTTSGYTF. DNA of the CDR3: TGCGCCAGCAGCTCCACGACTAGCGGCTACACCTTC. Combining the CDR3 with reference TRBV5-1 and TRBJ1-2 gives the whole variable domain KAGVTQTPRYLIKTRGQQVTLSCSPISGHRSVSWYQQTPGQGLQFLFEYFSETQRNKGNFPGRFSGRQFSNSRSEMNVSTLELGDSALYLCASSSTTSGYTFGSGTRLTVV.

The rearrangement joins TRBV14 to TRBJ2-7; 8 nucleotides align to TRBD2. The CDR3 loop spans 15 amino acids. Germline V gene data show CDR1 as SGHDN and CDR2 as FVKESK. Germline trimming cut 2 bases from V and 5 bases from J; bases unmatched to any gene: 8. CDR3 loop: CASSQMGGGPNEQYF. CDR3 nucleotides: TGTGCCAGCAGCCAAATGGGCGGGGGGCCCAACGAGCAGTACTTC.

The chain employs TRBV6-5 and TRBJ1-3; a possible D gene is TRBD1 (6 bases). The CDR3 runs to 15 residues. V was cut by 7 bases and J by 4 bases, with 17 bases left in between. In germline, CDR1 is MNHEY, CDR2 SVGAGI. The CDR3 region is CASNQGPDPGNTIYF. The DNA of the CDR3 is TGTGCCAGCAACCAGGGGCCGGACCCCGGAAACACCATATATTTT.

This chain joins TRBV28 and TRBJ1-4; D may be TRBD1 (6 bases). Per germline, CDR1 MDHEN and CDR2 SYDVKM. The ends were cut back, 5 bases at V and 4 bases at J, with 29 bases in the middle. The CDR3 totals 20 residues. CDR3 amino acids: CASSTKGVWAGEPYNEKLFF. Here the CDR3 DNA reads TGTGCCAGCAGTACAAAAGGGGTTTGGGCAGGGGAGCCCTATAATGAAAAACTGTTTTTT.

The V and J genes are TRBV27 and TRBJ2-1, with a tentative D call TRBD2 (5 bases). The CDR3 spans 15 residues. The V end was cut by 7 bases, the J end by 1 base, with 14 bases between. Germline V gene sequence: CDR1 MNHEY, CDR2 SMNVEV (reference sequence). The CDR3 nucleotides read TGTGCCAGCAAACCCGACGAGGGATCCTACAATGAGCAGTTCTTC. It encodes CASKPDEGSYNEQFF.

The CDR3 loop is CASSIGGTGGIVPQHF. The CDR3 bases are TGTGCCAGTAGTATTGGGGGGACAGGGGGAATAGTGCCCCAGCATTTT. The J gene is TRBJ1-5, the V gene TRBV19, with 11 bases lining up with TRBD1. This CDR3 has 16 amino acids. With 3 bases clipped from V and 9 bases from J, the junction kept 10 bases outside the gene matches. Germline CDR1 reads LNHDA; CDR2 reads SQIVND (reference sequence).

The gene calls are TRBV6-4 and TRBJ2-3; TRBD1 aligns across 8 bases. Per the germline V gene, CDR1 is MRHNA and CDR2 is SNTAGT. Unmatched junction bases numbered 4, after V lost 4 bases and J lost 1 base. This CDR3 region has 15 residues. In DNA form, the CDR3 reads TGTGCCAGCAGTGTGGAACAGGGGGGCACAGATACGCAGTATTTT. It yields the protein CASSVEQGGTDTQYF.

The J gene is TRBJ2-1, the V gene TRBV7-7; tentatively, D is TRBD1 (6 bases). The CDR3 contains 14 residues. V shed 3 bases and J shed 5 bases, with 11 bases lying between them. Germline CDR1 SSHAT, CDR2 FNYEAQ (reference sequence). The CDR3 DNA follows: TGTGCCAGCAGCTTGTTAGGGGGAGACAATGAGCAGTTCTTC. This gives the protein CASSLLGGDNEQFF.

This clone was seen only once. V and J are TRBV11-2 and TRBJ2-2, with D perhaps TRBD1 (5 bases). Germline V lookup: CDR1 SGHAT, CDR2 FQNNGV. The CDR3 is made up of 15 amino acids. Trimming pared 0 bases from V and 4 bases from J, leaving 9 bases between. The CDR3 coding sequence is TGTGCCAGCAGCTTAGACTCAGGGCGCACCGGGGAGCTGTTTTTT. The encoded protein is CASSLDSGRTGELFF.

The V gene is TRBV7-2, the J gene TRBJ1-1; D is undetermined. V was cut by 6 bases and J by 0 bases, with 11 bases left in between. This CDR3 is 14 amino acids long. Germline CDR1 is SGHTA and CDR2 is FQGNSA. The CDR3 is CASSFGVMNTEAFF. For the CDR3, the DNA is TGTGCCAGCAGTTTCGGAGTGATGAACACTGAAGCTTTCTTT.